These 3 T cell receptor beta chains were sequenced from one sample in a study of CD8 T cells in cerebrospinal fluid in Alzheimer's disease. For each CDR3 protein, TCRdb gives one entry from its re-call of the 10x single-cell sequencing reads, without DNA. The repertoire shows roughly 1,200 distinct CDR3 sequences; the top ten hold about 8.3%. Sequencing used cerebrospinal fluid. These TCRs come from a human donor with Alzheimer's disease.

By frequency, this clonotype registers medium-sized (0.01 to 0.1%). This rearrangement joins TRBV19 to TRBJ2-4; lacking DNA, the TRBD1 call made by TCRdb goes unchecked. CDR3 size: 14 residues. Per germline, CDR1 LNHDA and CDR2 SQIVND (reference sequence). CDR3 protein: CASSQPGAKNIQYF.

This clonotype is identified as large from frequency. This chain connects TRBV7-2 to TRBJ1-1; TCRdb selects TRBD1, and the lack of DNA leaves this call unchecked. The CDR3 loop spans 13 amino acids. Germline assignment: CDR1 SGHTA and CDR2 FQGNSA. The CDR3 loop reads CASSLEGVAEAFF.

This clonotype is called large (0.1 to 1%) based on its frequency. V and J are TRBV3-1 and TRBJ2-1. Germline values: CDR1 LGHDT, CDR2 YNNKEL (reference sequence). The CDR3 consists of 13 residues. CDR3 loop: CASSQEFYNEQFF.